This T cell receptor beta chain was captured in a study of blood T cell repertoires in COVID-19. Whole-study context: Samples came from the United States, Italy and Spain, spanning acute and convalescent COVID-19.

Produced via immunoSEQ multiplex PCR; TCRdb's table is partial and in-frame only. The sample lists fewer than 250,000 clones; approximately 86% were seen once. Trimming pared 4 bases from V and 4 bases from J, leaving 7 bases between. Germline V gene lookup returns CDR1 MNHEY and CDR2 SMNVEV (reference sequence). The CDR3 contains 13 residues. The study assigned cohorts using participant-reported clinical history. Sequencing used PBMCs or T cells enriched from blood (not recorded which). The receptor was derived from a woman between 40 and 50 years old with acute COVID-19. The rearrangement uses TRBV27 and TRBJ2-2; D is ambiguous. The CDR3, as DNA: TGTGCCAGCAGTTCCGGTGGCACCGGGGAGCTGTTTTTT. Its translation: CASSSGGTGELFF.